This T cell receptor (beta chain) was identified during a study of T cell responses to AZD1222 COVID-19 vaccine. Findings and caveats of the study: Following two doses of AZD1222, Spike-specific TCR breadth and depth rose. Reportedly, close to half of spike-specific TCRs are directed against unmutated variant regions. Baseline seropositivity occurred in only 5 or 6 AZD1222 recipients.

The V end lost 0 bases, the J end lost 0 bases, and 5 bases lay between the germline ends. This CDR3 has 14 amino acids. The germline gives CDR1 SGHTS, CDR2 YDEGEE. The sample holds a few counts of this clone. Antigen unknown. Generated by immunoSEQ multiplex PCR, the TCRdb table keeps only in-frame clones and is missing some. The top ten hold 27% of the sample, which has some 80,000 clones, around 80% seen once. V is TRBV5-8 and J is TRBJ2-3; unclear D gene. The source was peripheral blood, collected 28 days after the second dose of the MenACWY control vaccine. This clonotype was obtained from an adult who received the MenACWY meningococcal vaccine as a control. CDR3 region: CASSLASSTDTQYF. The CDR3 bases are TGTGCCAGCAGCTTGGCGTCCAGCACAGATACGCAGTATTTT.